This TCR beta chain was sequenced in a study of blood T cell repertoires in COVID-19. Someone with COVID-19 had been met by exposed participants within 2 weeks before study entry. The germline gives CDR1 MNHEY, CDR2 SVGAGI. The CDR3 is 15 amino acids. With 2 bases clipped from V and 0 bases from J, the junction kept 4 bases outside the gene matches. This table comes from immunoSEQ multiplex PCR, and its TCRdb copy is limited to in-frame clones, with some not included. Found here are about 220,000 clones, nearly 90% of them singletons; the top ten hold more than 13%. The receptor was derived from a man aged 25-40 years who had been exposed to COVID-19. The sample comprised PBMCs or T cells enriched from blood (not recorded which). The gene calls are TRBV6-5 and TRBJ2-7; 7 bases line up with TRBD1. In DNA, the CDR3 is TGTGCCAGCAGTTACGGGGACAGCAGCTCCTACGAGCAGTACTTC. Translating it yields CASSYGDSSSYEQYF.